This T cell receptor (beta chain) stems from a study of cytomegalovirus exposure and HLA in healthy donors. General study results and limits: The study designated over 150 TCR beta chains cytomegalovirus-associated. A few chains linked to CMV were shown in vitro to be specific for CMV antigens. Reported performance of the classifier showed diagnosis of cytomegalovirus status with high specificity and sensitivity. Subsequent analysis of the approximately 130 validation repertoires found a tendency for first-cohort TCR clusters to co-occur.

The method was immunoSEQ multiplex PCR; TCRdb's version includes in-frame clones alone and lacks a portion of them. This sample carries about 330,000 clones, about 85% of them seen once, and the ten largest clones take 0.95% to 1.5%. Notes on this clone: The antigen is not known.

The CDR3 has 12 residues. V was cut by 2 bases and J by 6 bases, with 5 bases left in between. Germline V CDR1 and CDR2: MDHEN, SYDVKM. This clonotype was obtained from a woman aged 25-40 years in good health and CMV-seropositive. The chain combines TRBV28 with TRBJ2-1; D unclear. The sequencing input was PBMCs. In DNA, the CDR3 is TGTGCCAGCAGTTTACTCCCCAATGAGCAGTTCTTC. Its protein is CASSLLPNEQFF.